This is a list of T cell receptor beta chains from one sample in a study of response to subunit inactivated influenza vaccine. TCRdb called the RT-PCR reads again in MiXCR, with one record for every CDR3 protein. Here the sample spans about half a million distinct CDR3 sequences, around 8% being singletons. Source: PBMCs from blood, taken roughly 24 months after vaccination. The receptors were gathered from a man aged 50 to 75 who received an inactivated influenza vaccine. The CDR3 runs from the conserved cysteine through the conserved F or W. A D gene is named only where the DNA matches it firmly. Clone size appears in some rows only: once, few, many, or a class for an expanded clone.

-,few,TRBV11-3,CASSLYWGSGELFF
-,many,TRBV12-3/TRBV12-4,CASSLGSGRGANVLTF
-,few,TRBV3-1,CASSQGDRNIQYF
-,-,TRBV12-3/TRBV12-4,CASRDSLSYEQYF
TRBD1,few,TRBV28,CASSPGGANTGELFF
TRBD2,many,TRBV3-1,CASSQLGLAPRNEQFF
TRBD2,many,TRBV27,CASSLPRTSGYNEQFF
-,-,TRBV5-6,CASSPGRPSSYEQYF
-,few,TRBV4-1,CASSQPDSTLGVWVNEQFF
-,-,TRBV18,CASSRDQYYNEQFF
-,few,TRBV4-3,CASSNLTRSYGYTF
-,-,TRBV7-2,CASSLGGAFGYTF
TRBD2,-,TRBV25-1,CASSKTSGTGELFF
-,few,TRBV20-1,CSADRQQETQYF
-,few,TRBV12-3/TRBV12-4,CASSFIGNQPQHF
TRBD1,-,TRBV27,CASSFDRVNTEAFF
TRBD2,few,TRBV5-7,CASSGTSASTDTQYF
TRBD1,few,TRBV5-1,CASSPGTGASMRYGYTF
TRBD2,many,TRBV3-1,CASSQGEGYEQYF
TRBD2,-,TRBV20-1,CSARSAGTSLNEQFF
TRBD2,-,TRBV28,CASRPGLARNEQFF
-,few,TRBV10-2,CASSGLREDFLSYNEQFF
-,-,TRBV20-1,CSARPGERSYNEQFF
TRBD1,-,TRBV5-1,CASSLVPGGYEQYF
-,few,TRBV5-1,CASSQDTTNEKLFF
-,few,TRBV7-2,CASSLVINQPQHF
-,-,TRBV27,CASSRGLSTDTQYF
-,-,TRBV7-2,CASSFAGLAYEQYF
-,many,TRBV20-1,CSARDPQVWSPLHF